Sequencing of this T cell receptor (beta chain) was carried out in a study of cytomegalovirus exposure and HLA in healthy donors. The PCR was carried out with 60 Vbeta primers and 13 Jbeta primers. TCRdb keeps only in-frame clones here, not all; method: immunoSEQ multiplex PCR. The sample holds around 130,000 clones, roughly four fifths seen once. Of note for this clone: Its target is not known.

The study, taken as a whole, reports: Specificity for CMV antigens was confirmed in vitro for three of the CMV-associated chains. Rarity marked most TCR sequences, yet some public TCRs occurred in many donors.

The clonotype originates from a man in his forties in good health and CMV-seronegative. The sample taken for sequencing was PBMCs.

CDR3 bases: TGTGCCATCAGTGAGGGGGGAGGGGGCTACAATGAGCAGTTCTTC. Protein sequence: CAISEGGGGYNEQFF. The chain combines TRBV10-3 with TRBJ2-1; D possibly corresponds to TRBD2 (7 bases). Germline V gene lookup returns CDR1 ENHRY and CDR2 SYGVKD. CDR3 size: 15 residues. V shed 2 bases and J shed 3 bases, with 11 bases lying between them.